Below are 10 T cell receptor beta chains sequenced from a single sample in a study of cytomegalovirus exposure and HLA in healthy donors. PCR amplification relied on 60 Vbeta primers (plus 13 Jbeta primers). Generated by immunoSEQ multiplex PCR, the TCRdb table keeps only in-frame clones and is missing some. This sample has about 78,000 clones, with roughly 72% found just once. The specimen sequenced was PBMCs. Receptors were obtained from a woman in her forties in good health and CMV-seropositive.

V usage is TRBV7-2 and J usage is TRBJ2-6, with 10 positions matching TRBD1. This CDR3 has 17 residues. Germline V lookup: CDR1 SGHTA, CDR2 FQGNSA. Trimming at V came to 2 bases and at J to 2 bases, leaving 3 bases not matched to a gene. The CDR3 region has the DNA TGTGCCAGCAGCTTAAATGGACAGGGGGCTGGGGCCAACGTCCTGACTTTC. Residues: CASSLNGQGAGANVLTF. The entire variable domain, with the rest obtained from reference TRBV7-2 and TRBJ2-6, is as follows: GAGVSQSPSNKVTEKGKDVELRCDPISGHTALYWYRQSLGQGLEFLIYFQGNSAPDKSGLPSDRFSAERTGGSVSTLTIQRTQQEDSAVYLCASSLNGQGAGANVLTFGAGSRLTVL.

The CDR3 nucleotides are TGTGCCATCACGATGACAGGGGTCGGCACCGGGGAGCTGTTTTTT. As protein: CAITMTGVGTGELFF. This rearrangement joins TRBV10-3 to TRBJ2-2; TRBD1 aligns across 8 bases. CDR3 length equals 15 residues. J was trimmed by 4 bases and V by 7 bases; bases with no gene match: 8. Germline CDR1 reads ENHRY; CDR2 reads SYGVKD.

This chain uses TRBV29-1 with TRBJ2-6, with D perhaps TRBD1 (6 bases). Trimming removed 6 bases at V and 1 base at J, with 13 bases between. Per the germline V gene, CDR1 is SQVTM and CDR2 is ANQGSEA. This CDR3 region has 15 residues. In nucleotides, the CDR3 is TGCAGCGTCCAGGGGTACGGTTCTGGGGCCAACGTCCTGACTTTC. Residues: CSVQGYGSGANVLTF.

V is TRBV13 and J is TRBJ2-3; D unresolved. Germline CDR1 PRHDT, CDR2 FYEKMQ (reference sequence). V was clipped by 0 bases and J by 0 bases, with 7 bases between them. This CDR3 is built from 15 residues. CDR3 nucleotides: TGTGCCAGCAGCTTAGGCCCAGATAGCACAGATACGCAGTATTTT. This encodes CASSLGPDSTDTQYF.

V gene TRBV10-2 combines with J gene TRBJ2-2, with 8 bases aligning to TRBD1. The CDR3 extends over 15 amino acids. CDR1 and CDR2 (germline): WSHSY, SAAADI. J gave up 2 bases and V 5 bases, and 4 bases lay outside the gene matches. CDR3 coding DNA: TGCGCCAGCAGTTCGGGACAGGCAAACACCGGGGAGCTGTTTTTT. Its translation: CASSSGQANTGELFF.

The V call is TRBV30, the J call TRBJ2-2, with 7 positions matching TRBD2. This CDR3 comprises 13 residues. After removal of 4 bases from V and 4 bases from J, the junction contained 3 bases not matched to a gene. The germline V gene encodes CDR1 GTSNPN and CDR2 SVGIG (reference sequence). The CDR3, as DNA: TGTGCCTGGACCGGCGGGGGCACCGGGGAGCTGTTTTTT. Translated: CAWTGGGTGELFF.

The CDR3 spells CASSVGASGYTDTQYF. The CDR3 coding sequence is TGTGCCAGCAGCGTAGGGGCTAGCGGATACACAGATACGCAGTATTTT. The V gene is TRBV9, the J gene TRBJ2-3; 7 nucleotides align to TRBD2. The CDR3 is 16 amino acids. With V trimmed by 0 bases and J by 2 bases, 6 bases remained unmatched. In germline, CDR1 is SGDLS, CDR2 YYNGEE.

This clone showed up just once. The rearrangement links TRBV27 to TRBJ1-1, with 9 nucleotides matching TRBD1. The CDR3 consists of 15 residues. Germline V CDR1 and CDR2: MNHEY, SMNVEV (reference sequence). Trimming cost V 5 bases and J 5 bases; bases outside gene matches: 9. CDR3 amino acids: CASSPTGGAGTEAFF. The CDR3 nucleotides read TGTGCCAGCAGTCCCACAGGGGGCGCGGGGACTGAAGCTTTCTTT.

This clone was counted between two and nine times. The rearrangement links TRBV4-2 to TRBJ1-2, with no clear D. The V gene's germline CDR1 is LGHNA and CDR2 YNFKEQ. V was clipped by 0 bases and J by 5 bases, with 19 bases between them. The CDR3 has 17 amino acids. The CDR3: CASSQDLVLGDSYGYTF. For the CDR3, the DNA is TGTGCCAGCAGCCAAGATTTGGTATTAGGAGACTCGTATGGCTACACCTTC.

The CDR3 DNA is TGTGCCAGCAGCTTAGGACTAGCGGGATACCAAGAGACCCAGTACTTC. The encoded protein is CASSLGLAGYQETQYF. The J gene is TRBJ2-5, the V gene TRBV7-6; 11 bases are a match to TRBD2. Germline V lookup: CDR1 SGHVS, CDR2 FNYEAQ. Trimming took 1 base from V and 0 from J; bases not matched to a gene: 1. The CDR3 length is 16 residues.